The T cell receptor beta chain described here comes from a study of blood T cell repertoires in COVID-19. As for the study in general: The analysed material was cDNA or gDNA that came from T cells, B-cell-depleted T cells, or PBMCs.

Sequenced by immunoSEQ multiplex PCR; TCRdb stores in-frame clones only, minus some. The sample yields about 190,000 clones, around 85% seen once. This TCR came from a man aged 50-60 years who had recovered from COVID-19. The specimen was peripheral blood.

The CDR3 protein is CASSSSGSNYGYTF. DNA for the CDR3: TGTGCCAGCAGCTCCTCGGGGAGCAACTATGGCTACACCTTC. V gene TRBV7-9 combines with J gene TRBJ1-2; no clear D gene. CDR1 and CDR2 (germline): SEHNR, FQNEAQ (reference sequence). V shed 4 bases and J shed 2 bases, with 11 bases lying between them. The CDR3 length is 14 residues.